This is a list of T cell receptor beta chains from one sample in a study of T cells in Graves' hyperthyroidism and ophthalmopathy. TCRdb analysed the multiplex PCR reads with MiXCR anew, one entry per CDR3 protein. Among approximately 620,000 distinct CDR3 sequences listed, 16% were seen once. Material: blood. These receptor sequences come from a woman aged 40-49 years with Graves' ophthalmopathy. CDR3s include the opening cysteine and the closing phenylalanine or tryptophan. D genes are given only for firm matches. Some rows mark clone size as missing; the rest say once, few, many or name a class of expanded clone.

cdr3_nt,cdr3_aa,v_call,d_call,clone_size,j_call
TGCGCCAGCAGCATCCTAGCGGGAGCCGACAATGAGCAGTTCTTC,CASSILAGADNEQFF,TRBV5-1,TRBD2,.,TRBJ2-1
TGTGCCAGCAATCTGGGAATGGGTAGCACCGGGGAGCTGTTTTTT,CASNLGMGSTGELFF,TRBV2,.,.,TRBJ2-2
TGCGCCAGCAGTGAGACGACTAGCGGGTCGCGGTACTTC,CASSETTSGSRYF,TRBV10-2,TRBD2,.,TRBJ2-7
TGTGCCAGCGGCACAGGGGTCAACGAGCAGTACTTC,CASGTGVNEQYF,TRBV6-1,TRBD1,.,TRBJ2-7
TGTGCCAGCTCCCCGACAGCTACCTACGAGCAGTACTTC,CASSPTATYEQYF,TRBV2,.,many,TRBJ2-7
TGTGCCAGCACCCGACAGAGCTCCTACGAGCAGTACTTC,CASTRQSSYEQYF,TRBV11-2,.,many,TRBJ2-7
TGTGCCGATACAGTGGGGTCGAACACCGGGGAGCTGTTTTTT,CADTVGSNTGELFF,TRBV7-8,.,many,TRBJ2-2
TGTGCCAGCAGTTCTCGTCGGACGAGCTCCTACGAGCAGTACTTC,CASSSRRTSSYEQYF,TRBV12-3/TRBV12-4,.,.,TRBJ2-7
TGCAGTGCCCCAGGGACTAGGAAAGAGACCCAGTACTTC,CSAPGTRKETQYF,TRBV20-1,TRBD2,many,TRBJ2-5
TGTGCCAGCAGCTTAACTAGCGGGAGCCGGTCCTACAATGAGCAGTTCTTC,CASSLTSGSRSYNEQFF,TRBV11-2,TRBD2,many,TRBJ2-1
TGCAGTGCTAGGGAGAGGGGGAAAGGGAGTGGCTACACCTTC,CSARERGKGSGYTF,TRBV20-1,.,many,TRBJ1-2
TGTGCCAGCAGTTTTGGGGTTACGTCCTACAATGAGCAGTACTTC,CASSFGVTSYNEQYF,TRBV28,.,.,TRBJ2-7
TGTGCCAGCAGCTTGGTGGGGAAGACAGAATACGAGCAGTACTTC,CASSLVGKTEYEQYF,TRBV5-5,.,.,TRBJ2-7
TGTGCCAGCAGTCAGGGGACAGGGCACGGGGAGCAGTTCTTC,CASSQGTGHGEQFF,TRBV12-3/TRBV12-4,TRBD1,few,TRBJ2-1
TGTGCCAGCACCCGGGGACTAGCGGGAGAGTATGAGACCCAGTACTTC,CASTRGLAGEYETQYF,TRBV2,TRBD2,few,TRBJ2-5
TGTGCCAGCAGTTTTCAAGCGGGAGGAACCAATGAGCAGTTCTTC,CASSFQAGGTNEQFF,TRBV28,TRBD2,many,TRBJ2-1
TGTGCCAGCAGTGAATATCCGGGGGCGGGGACAGATACGCAGTATTTT,CASSEYPGAGTDTQYF,TRBV25-1,.,few,TRBJ2-3
TGTGCCAGCAGCTTAGGCAGCAGCGAGACCCAGTACTTC,CASSLGSSETQYF,TRBV7-3,.,many,TRBJ2-5
TGTGCCAGCAGTGCCCGGGACACCCTAGCCAAAAACATTCAGTACTTC,CASSARDTLAKNIQYF,TRBV2,.,once,TRBJ2-4
TGTGCCAGCAGTGAAGACAGGGAGCAGTTCTTC,CASSEDREQFF,TRBV2,.,many,TRBJ2-1
TGTGCCAGCAGCTTCTTCCGGGGCACAGATACGCAGTATTTT,CASSFFRGTDTQYF,TRBV11-2,.,many,TRBJ2-3
TGTGCCAGCAGCTTAGTGGCGGGAGGACCGAACACCGGGGAGCTGTTTTTT,CASSLVAGGPNTGELFF,TRBV7-9,TRBD2,many,TRBJ2-2
TGTGCCAGCAGCTTGGGCGTGGGGATTCAGCCCCAGCATTTT,CASSLGVGIQPQHF,TRBV5-6,.,.,TRBJ1-5
TGTGCCAGCAGTTTCAACTCCTTCTCCTACGAGCAGTACTTC,CASSFNSFSYEQYF,TRBV27,.,.,TRBJ2-7
TGCAGTGCCCTGACAGACAGTAACTATGGCTACACCTTC,CSALTDSNYGYTF,TRBV20-1,.,many,TRBJ1-2
TGCGCCAAACAGGGTCCTAGCGGGAGTTTGGATGAGCAGTTCTTC,CAKQGPSGSLDEQFF,TRBV5-1,TRBD2,many,TRBJ2-1
TGTGCCAGCAGTCGCGAACGGGATAACACTGAAGCTTTCTTT,CASSRERDNTEAFF,TRBV6-1,.,many,TRBJ1-1
TGCAGTGCTAGAAGACCCCCGGACAGGGGGCAGGGGGGGTTCTACGAGCAGTACTTC,CSARRPPDRGQGGFYEQYF,TRBV20-1,TRBD1,many,TRBJ2-7
TGCAGTGCTCTTCCAGGGTCCAGTGAGCAGTTCTTC,CSALPGSSEQFF,TRBV20-1,.,many,TRBJ2-1
TGTGCTTCTCCCTGCGCGGACAGGGTCGGGATGTGGGACCAGCCCCAGCATTTT,CASPCADRVGMWDQPQHF,TRBV14,TRBD1,.,TRBJ1-5